This T cell receptor beta chain was retrieved from a study of T-cell reconstitution after alpha-beta-depleted transplantation in children. Study conclusions and caveats: Reported findings indicate that, about two months after transplant, alpha-beta T cells came from several hundred expanded clones, which were derived from non-depleted graft cells.

This CDR3 has 18 amino acids. The V gene end was trimmed by 9 bases and the J gene end by 2 bases; junction bases not matched to a gene: 20. Per germline, CDR1 SGHRS and CDR2 YFSETQ. Molecular barcoding with unique molecular identifiers was used for the TCRbeta library. TCRdb re-called the PCR reads through MiXCR, storing one row per CDR3 protein. The sample carries about 980,000 distinct CDR3 sequences, around 30% recorded once. This clonotype was counted between two and nine times. Its antigen is not known. The sequenced sample was PBMCs, mostly from graft donor cells, obtained 360 days after TCRalphabeta/CD19-depleted stem cell transplant. The source is a boy under two years old who had a stem cell transplant for SCID, so the T cells may come from the graft donor. The chain carries TRBV5-1 and TRBJ2-1; 7 bases fit TRBD2. This CDR3 is CATPNEGTKPLTYNEQFF. The CDR3 region has the DNA TGCGCCACCCCCAACGAAGGGACTAAGCCCCTTACCTACAATGAGCAGTTCTTC.